This T cell receptor (beta chain) was sequenced during a study of blood T cell repertoires in COVID-19. Study details: Specimens from acute and convalescent COVID-19 originated in the United States, Italy and Spain.

Germline V lookup: CDR1 LNHDA, CDR2 SQIVND (reference sequence). This CDR3 contains 14 residues. Trimming stripped 3 bases from V and 1 base from J, with 7 bases between. Clones were read by immunoSEQ multiplex PCR, and TCRdb kept only the in-frame ones, dropping some. Of 190,000 or so clones listed, more than 80% were seen once; the top ten hold about 1.3%. Assignments of participants to cohorts depended upon their own reported clinical history. The TCR was taken from a man under 40 who had recovered from COVID-19. The chain combines TRBV19 with TRBJ1-5; D possibly corresponds to TRBD1 (5 bases). Material: PBMCs or T cells enriched from blood (not recorded which). The CDR3 DNA follows: TGTGCCAGTAGTATTAGACAGAGCAATCAGCCCCAGCATTTT. As protein: CASSIRQSNQPQHF.